The 5 T cell receptor beta chains listed next were all sequenced from one sample in a study of blood T cell repertoires in COVID-19. Sequenced by immunoSEQ multiplex PCR; TCRdb stores in-frame clones only, minus some. The sample records approximately 200,000 clones, around 85% being singletons. Sequenced sample: PBMCs or T cells enriched from blood (not recorded which). Receptors were obtained from a man aged 35 to 55 who had recovered from COVID-19.

This chain uses TRBV24-1 with TRBJ2-1; TRBD2 aligns across 10 bases. Germline values: CDR1 KGHDR, CDR2 SFDVKD. The CDR3 extends over 20 amino acids. Germline trimming cut 4 bases from V and 0 bases from J; bases unmatched to any gene: 14. This CDR3 is CATSDPASSSGGSSYNEQFF. Written as DNA, the CDR3 is TGTGCCACCAGTGACCCCGCGTCATCTAGCGGGGGTAGCTCCTACAATGAGCAGTTCTTC.

This chain's CDR3 is CASSFRAGSSYTEAFF. CDR3 DNA: TGTGCCAGCAGTTTCCGCGCAGGCTCCTCTTACACTGAAGCTTTCTTT. The chain has TRBV28 and TRBJ1-1; D is undetermined. Germline CDR1 is MDHEN and CDR2 is SYDVKM. CDR3 length: 16 amino acids. Trimming took off 3 bases at V and 3 bases at J, with 17 bases between the two ends.

This chain connects TRBV29-1 to TRBJ1-2; 10 bases align to TRBD1. Losses at the gene ends were 7 bases for V and 8 bases for J; bases not matched to a gene: 16. Germline V lookup: CDR1 SQVTM, CDR2 ANQGSEA. This CDR3 has 15 residues. CDR3 protein: CSAGSGTGEGRGYTF. The CDR3 DNA reads TGCAGCGCGGGATCCGGGACAGGGGAAGGAAGGGGCTACACCTTC. Drawing the rest from reference TRBV29-1 and TRBJ1-2, the complete variable domain is SAVISQKPSRDICQRGTSLTIQCQVDSQVTMMFWYRQQPGQSLTLIATANQGSEATYESGFVIDKFPISRPNLTFSTLTVSNMSPEDSSIYLCSAGSGTGEGRGYTFGSGTRLTVV.

This chain uses TRBV2 with TRBJ2-7, with D possibly TRBD2 on 5 matching bases. Looked up from germline, CDR1 is SNHLY and CDR2 is FYNNEI. Trimming stripped 0 bases from V and 0 bases from J, with 6 bases between. CDR3 length equals 14 residues. CDR3 amino acids: CASSEAGSSYEQYF. In DNA form, the CDR3 reads TGTGCCAGCAGTGAAGCGGGGAGCTCCTACGAGCAGTACTTC.

This chain links TRBV19 with TRBJ1-2; perhaps TRBD1 as D (6 bases). Trimming shortened V by 6 bases and J by 0 bases, and 17 bases separated the two germline ends. The CDR3 is 16 amino acids. Per germline, CDR1 LNHDA and CDR2 SQIVND (reference sequence). CDR3 residues: CASRLYPEGANYGYTF. The CDR3 nucleotides read TGTGCCAGTAGACTATACCCTGAGGGGGCTAACTATGGCTACACCTTC.